These 21 T cell receptor beta chains came from one sample sequenced in a study of cytomegalovirus exposure and HLA in healthy donors. Primers included in the PCR were 60 Vbeta and 13 Jbeta primers. Method: immunoSEQ multiplex PCR; TCRdb's copy keeps in-frame clones and lacks some. The data hold some 100,000 clones, with more than 75% observed a single time. The source material was PBMCs. The source of these receptors is a woman aged 40 to 55 in good health and CMV-seropositive.

The chain has TRBV10-2 and TRBJ1-1; no definite D call. Germline V gene lookup returns CDR1 WSHSY and CDR2 SAAADI. The V end was cut by 0 bases, the J end by 5 bases, with 7 bases between. The CDR3 contains 13 residues. The CDR3 spells CASSESTPTEAFF. The CDR3, as DNA: TGCGCCAGCAGTGAGTCGACTCCTACTGAAGCTTTCTTT.

The CDR3 loop reads CASKAGDITLNTGELFF. In DNA, the CDR3 is TGTGCCAGTAAGGCAGGGGACATAACACTTAACACCGGGGAGCTGTTTTTT. This chain joins TRBV19 and TRBJ2-2; tentative D call: TRBD1 (6 bases). The germline V gene has CDR1 LNHDA and CDR2 SQIVND (reference sequence). The CDR3 has 17 residues. The V gene lost 7 bases and the J gene lost 2 bases, with 20 bases spanning the gap.

The chain has TRBV11-2 and TRBJ2-3; perhaps TRBD2 as D (5 bases). The CDR3 runs to 15 residues. In germline, CDR1 is SGHAT, CDR2 FQNNGV. V was cut by 0 bases and J by 0 bases, with 7 bases left in between. The DNA for the CDR3 is TGTGCCAGCAGCTTAGAGCCGGGGAGCACAGATACGCAGTATTTT. Residues: CASSLEPGSTDTQYF.

This clone was counted only a few times. The chain employs TRBV10-3 and TRBJ1-3; D ambiguous. CDR1 ENHRY and CDR2 SYGVKD come from the germline V gene. V was cut by 6 bases and J by 6 bases, with 15 bases left in between. This CDR3 region has 14 residues. The CDR3 region is CAIRNPTRENTIYF. CDR3 bases: TGTGCCATCAGGAACCCGACTCGTGAAAACACCATATATTTT.

This clone was found a few times. The chain recombines TRBV28 with TRBJ2-2; 8 bases are a match to TRBD2. The V and J ends lost 7 bases and 0 bases, in that order; junction bases with no gene match: 7. The CDR3 is 16 residues long. Germline assignment: CDR1 MDHEN and CDR2 SYDVKM. CDR3 residues: CASMRAGASNTGELFF. For the CDR3, the DNA is TGTGCCAGCATGCGAGCGGGGGCCTCGAACACCGGGGAGCTGTTTTTT.

The V and J genes are TRBV11-2 and TRBJ2-5; D is perhaps TRBD2 (5 bases). The CDR3 sequence is 14 residues long. Trimming cost V 8 bases and J 5 bases, with 18 bases left between them. Germline values: CDR1 SGHAT, CDR2 FQNNGV. CDR3 protein: CASQAAWGWETQYF. CDR3 nucleotide sequence: TGTGCCAGCCAAGCGGCATGGGGTTGGGAGACCCAGTACTTC.

The chain recombines TRBV5-4 with TRBJ1-6; 7 nucleotides agree with TRBD1. The V gene's germline CDR1 is SGHNT and CDR2 YYREEE (reference sequence). The CDR3 contains 16 residues. V lost 4 bases, J lost 6 bases, and 10 bases stayed unmatched. The CDR3 DNA is TGTGCCAGCAGCCTCGGGACAGTTGACTCTAATTCACCCCTCCACTTT. Translation gives CASSLGTVDSNSPLHF.

This chain links TRBV7-6 with TRBJ2-3, with D possibly TRBD1 on 6 matching bases. The length of the CDR3 is 16 residues. Trimming pared 4 bases from V and 9 bases from J, leaving 23 bases between. CDR1 and CDR2 from the germline V gene are SGHVS and FNYEAQ. The CDR3 sequence is CASSSSTGHLPLTQYF. CDR3 nucleotides: TGTGCCAGCAGCTCCTCGACAGGTCATCTCCCCCTCACGCAGTATTTT.

This chain joins TRBV29-1 and TRBJ2-1; D is ambiguous. V lost 4 bases and J 5 bases, leaving 18 bases between the germline ends. CDR3 length: 15 residues. The V gene's germline CDR1 is SQVTM and CDR2 ANQGSEA. This chain's CDR3 is CSVGRASKPNNEQFF. As DNA, the CDR3 is TGCAGCGTTGGAAGAGCTTCCAAACCTAACAATGAGCAGTTCTTC.

This chain uses TRBV6-5 with TRBJ1-3, with D perhaps matching TRBD1 (6 bases). Germline loops: CDR1 MNHEY, CDR2 SVGAGI. V lost 6 bases and J lost 0, with 12 bases in between. The CDR3 totals 15 residues. The CDR3 DNA reads as TGTGCCAGCAGACGGACAGATCTCTCTGGAAACACCATATATTTT. Translated: CASRRTDLSGNTIYF.

This chain uses TRBV6-5 with TRBJ2-7, with TRBD1 matching 9 bases. Trimming removed 6 bases from V and 3 bases from J; junction bases left unmatched: 3. The CDR3 is made up of 13 amino acids. The germline CDR1 and CDR2 sequences are MNHEY and SVGAGI. Here the CDR3 reads CASRVGQGYEQYF. CDR3 bases: TGTGCCAGCAGAGTGGGACAGGGCTACGAGCAGTACTTC.

V is TRBV7-8 and J is TRBJ2-5, with TRBD2 matching 9 bases. Looked up from germline, CDR1 is SGHVS and CDR2 is FQNEAQ. This CDR3 contains 19 residues. With 6 bases clipped from V and 1 base from J, the junction kept 18 bases outside the gene matches. The CDR3 reads CASRYLRRRAGGLQETQYF. The CDR3 coding sequence is TGTGCCAGCAGGTACCTGCGAAGGCGAGCGGGGGGCCTCCAAGAGACCCAGTACTTC.

The gene calls are TRBV11-2 and TRBJ2-5, with 10 bases matching TRBD2. The junction had 9 bases not matched to a gene; V was cut back by 1 base and J by 7 bases. The CDR3 has 16 residues. From germline, CDR1 is SGHAT and CDR2 FQNNGV. The CDR3: CASSLALAGAGGTQYF. The CDR3 nucleotides read TGTGCCAGCAGCTTAGCCCTAGCGGGGGCGGGGGGGACCCAGTACTTC.

The chain has TRBV9 and TRBJ1-1; TRBD1 is a possible D gene (6 bases). CDR3 length: 15 amino acids. The V and J ends lost 3 bases and 5 bases respectively, with 17 bases between them. From germline, CDR1 is SGDLS and CDR2 YYNGEE. CDR3 region: CASSALPTGTTEAFF. The DNA of the CDR3 is TGTGCCAGCAGCGCCCTACCCACAGGGACGACTGAAGCTTTCTTT.

The chain joins TRBV2 to TRBJ1-6; 9 nucleotides align to TRBD1. This CDR3 has 15 residues. CDR1 and CDR2 (germline): SNHLY, FYNNEI. With V trimmed by 7 bases and J by 7 bases, 8 bases remained unmatched. The CDR3 here is CASNLLGQGNSPLHF. CDR3 coding DNA: TGTGCCAGCAACCTTTTGGGACAGGGCAATTCACCCCTCCACTTT.

This chain connects TRBV30 to TRBJ2-5; 10 bases line up with TRBD2. CDR1 and CDR2 (germline): GTSNPN, SVGIG (reference sequence). V dropped 4 bases and J dropped 2; count of bases not matched to a gene: 7. The CDR3 is 15 amino acids. The CDR3 DNA follows: TGTGCCTGGAAAAAAGCGGGGGGGCCTCAAGAGACCCAGTACTTC. This codes for CAWKKAGGPQETQYF.

This chain uses TRBV18 with TRBJ2-3; 14 positions agree with TRBD2. Trimming took 8 bases from V and 5 from J; bases not matched to a gene: 9. The CDR3 has 16 amino acids. CDR1 is KGHSH and CDR2 is LQKENI in the germline V gene. This CDR3 is CASTSRLAGGKDTQYF. The DNA of the CDR3 is TGTGCCAGCACGTCCAGACTAGCGGGGGGGAAAGATACGCAGTATTTT.

This chain connects TRBV2 to TRBJ2-3; 11 positions match TRBD2. Per germline, CDR1 SNHLY and CDR2 FYNNEI. This CDR3 comprises 15 residues. Trimming cost V 4 bases and J 5 bases; bases outside gene matches: 5. The CDR3 is CASSGSGGAVDTQYF. For the CDR3, the DNA is TGTGCCAGCAGTGGTAGCGGGGGGGCGGTAGATACGCAGTATTTT.

J is TRBJ1-4 and V is TRBV4-1; TRBD1 aligns across 10 bases. Germline trimming cut 6 bases from V and 7 bases from J; bases unmatched to any gene: 11. CDR1 and CDR2 from the germline V gene are MGHRA and YSYEKL. The CDR3 has 16 amino acids. The CDR3 loop is CASSPSTGGASEKLFF. CDR3 DNA: TGCGCCAGCAGTCCTTCGACAGGGGGCGCGAGTGAAAAACTGTTTTTT.

This clone came up a few times. The chain joins TRBV5-6 to TRBJ1-1; TRBD1 matches at 10 bases. The V gene end was trimmed by 7 bases and the J gene end by 3 bases; junction bases not matched to a gene: 12. There are 16 residues in the CDR3. Looked up from germline, CDR1 is SGHDT and CDR2 is YYEEEE. DNA of the CDR3: TGTGCCAGCCTCCCCCGGGACAGGGGCTTTGACACTGAAGCTTTCTTT. This codes for CASLPRDRGFDTEAFF.

This chain connects TRBV5-6 to TRBJ1-1, with 10 bases lining up with TRBD1. This CDR3 spans 16 amino acids. Germline assignment: CDR1 SGHDT and CDR2 YYEEEE. The V segment lost 2 bases and the J segment 4 bases; nucleotides outside the gene matches: 8. The CDR3 nucleotides read TGTGCCAGCAGCTTTCGGGACAGGGGACGAGGCACTGAAGCTTTCTTT. Translated, it gives CASSFRDRGRGTEAFF.